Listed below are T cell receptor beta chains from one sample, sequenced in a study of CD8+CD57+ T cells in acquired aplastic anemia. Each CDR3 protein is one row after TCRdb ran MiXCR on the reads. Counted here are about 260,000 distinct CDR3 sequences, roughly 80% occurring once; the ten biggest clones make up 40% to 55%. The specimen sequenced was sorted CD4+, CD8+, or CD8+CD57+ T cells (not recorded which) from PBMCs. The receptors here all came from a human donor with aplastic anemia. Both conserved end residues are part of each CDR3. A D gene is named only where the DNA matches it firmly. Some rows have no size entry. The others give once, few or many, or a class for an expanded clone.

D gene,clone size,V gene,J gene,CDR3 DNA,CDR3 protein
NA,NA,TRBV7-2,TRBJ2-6,TGTGCCAGCAGCTTAGCTAGTAGCTACGGCGCCACCGTCCTGACTTTC,CASSLASSYGATVLTF
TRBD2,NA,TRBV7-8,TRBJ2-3,TGTGCCAGCAGCTTTGCGGGAGACCCCGATGCGCAGTATTTT,CASSFAGDPDAQYF
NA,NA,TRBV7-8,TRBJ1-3,TGTGCCAGCAGCCCCCCCAGAGCCTCTGGAAACACCATATATTTT,CASSPPRASGNTIYF
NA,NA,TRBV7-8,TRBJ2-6,TGTGCCAGCAGCTTAGCGGGAGGTCACGAGACCCACGTTCTGACTTTC,CASSLAGGHETHVLTF
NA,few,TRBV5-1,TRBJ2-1,TGCGCCAGCAGCTTGGGACTAGTACATAAGAATGAGCAGTTCTTC,CASSLGLVHKNEQFF
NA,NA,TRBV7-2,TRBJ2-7,TGTGCCAGCAGCCTTACCGAGGTAGCGGTACGACCTCACCGGGGCTACGAGCAGTACTTC,CASSLTEVAVRPHRGYEQYF
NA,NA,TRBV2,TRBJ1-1,TGTGCCAGCGGGGACTGCAGCACCGACACGGAAGCTTTCTTT,CASGDCSTDTEAFF
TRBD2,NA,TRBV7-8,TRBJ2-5,TGTGCCAGCAGCTTAGCGGGAGGGCCCGAAGAGCAGCAGTACTTC,CASSLAGGPEEQQYF
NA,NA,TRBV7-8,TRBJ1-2,TGTGCCAGCAGCTTAGCGGGAGGTGGCGGTACCACCTTC,CASSLAGGGGTTF
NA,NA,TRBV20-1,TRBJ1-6,TGCAGTGCTTCCCGCCCGGGGCCTGATTCACCCCTCCACTTT,CSASRPGPDSPLHF
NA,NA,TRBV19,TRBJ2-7,TGTGCCAGTAGAACCGAGGCCCACGAGCAGTACTTC,CASRTEAHEQYF
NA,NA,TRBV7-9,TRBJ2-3,TGTGCCAGCTGCCTGGACTCAGATACGCAGTATTTT,CASCLDSDTQYF
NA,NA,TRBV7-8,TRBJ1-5,TGTGCCAGCAGCTCAGATGTTACGGGTGGACAGTTCTTGCATTTT,CASSSDVTGGQFLHF
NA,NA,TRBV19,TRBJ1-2,TGTGCCAGTAGTATAGTTTTACACGCTAACTATGGCTACACCTTC,CASSIVLHANYGYTF
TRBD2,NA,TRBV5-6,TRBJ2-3,TGTGCCAGCAGCTTGGGGGAGGGAGATCCAGATACGCAGTATTTT,CASSLGEGDPDTQYF
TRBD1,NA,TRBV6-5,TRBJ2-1,TGTGCCAGCAGCGCAGACAGGGGACCATACAATGAGCAGTTCTTC,CASSADRGPYNEQFF
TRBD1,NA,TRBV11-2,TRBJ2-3,TGTGCCAGCAGCTTAGTGGGGACAGGGGGCAACACAGATACGCAGTATTTT,CASSLVGTGGNTDTQYF
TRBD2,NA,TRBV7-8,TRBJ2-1,TGTGCCAGCAGCTTAACGAAGCGGGGGTACTACATTTCGCAGTTCTTC,CASSLTKRGYYISQFF
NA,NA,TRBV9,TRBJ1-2,TGTGCCAGCAGCGAAATGAGTAAACACTACGAGCAGTTC,CASSEMSKHYEQF
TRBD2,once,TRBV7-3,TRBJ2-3,TGTGCCAGCAGCTTAGCGGGAGGACCCGAAGAGCAAGATTTT,CASSLAGGPEEQDF
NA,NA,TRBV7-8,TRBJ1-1,TGCGCCAGCAGCCCCCGGGGGCCTGACAAAGTACGCAGTTTT,CASSPRGPDKVRSF
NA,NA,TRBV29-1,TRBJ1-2,TGCAGCGTTGAAGCATCAGGCTATGGCTACACCTTC,CSVEASGYGYTF
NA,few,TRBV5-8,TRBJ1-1,TGTGCCAGCAGTGGTACGAGGGGGGCGAACACTGAAGCTTTCTTT,CASSGTRGANTEAFF
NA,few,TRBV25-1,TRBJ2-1,TGTGCCAGCAGTGAATACGCCAATGAGCAGTTCTTC,CASSEYANEQFF
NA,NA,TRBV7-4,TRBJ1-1,TGTGCCAGCAGCCTCCACGTCACAGATACGAAGTATTTTTTCTTT,CASSLHVTDTKYFFF
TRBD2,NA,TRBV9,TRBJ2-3,TGTGCCAGCGGGGACGGGGGAACGGGAGGGCAGTATTTT,CASGDGGTGGQYF
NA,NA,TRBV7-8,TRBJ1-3,TGTGCCAGCAGCTTAGCGGGAGGTCCCGATACGAAGATATATTTT,CASSLAGGPDTKIYF
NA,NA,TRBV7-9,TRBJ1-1,TGTGCCAGCAGCACCAACATCTTCAGCACTGAAGCTTTCTTT,CASSTNIFSTEAFF
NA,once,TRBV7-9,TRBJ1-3,TGTGCCAGCAGCTTTCAAATCAGCGGGGGGAGCGATGCAGACGGCTCCTCTGGAAACACCATATATTTT,CASSFQISGGSDADGSSGNTIYF
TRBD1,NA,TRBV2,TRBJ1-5,TGTGCCAGCAGTGGGCAGGGGGCTCGACAGCCCCAGCATTTT,CASSGQGARQPQHF
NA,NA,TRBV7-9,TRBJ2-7,TGTGCCAGCAGCCCCGGGGGCTACGAGCAGTGCTTC,CASSPGGYEQCF
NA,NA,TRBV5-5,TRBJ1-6,TGTGCCAGCAGCTCGGGTGGGGGGCATTCACCCCTCCACTTT,CASSSGGGHSPLHF
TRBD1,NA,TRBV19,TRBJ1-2,TGTGCCAGTAGCGTGACAGGGGGCGCCTCCTATGGCTACATCTTC,CASSVTGGASYGYIF
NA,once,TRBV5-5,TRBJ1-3,TGTGCCAGCAGCTTGGACGGCTCTGGAAACACCATATATTTT,CASSLDGSGNTIYF
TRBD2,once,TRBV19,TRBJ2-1,TGTGCCAGCAGTTTAACTAGCGGTGCCGAGAATGAGCAGTTCTTC,CASSLTSGAENEQFF
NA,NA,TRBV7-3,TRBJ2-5,TGCGCCAGCAGCCAAGCCCCCGGCAGGGTGGAAGAGACCCAGTACTTC,CASSQAPGRVEETQYF
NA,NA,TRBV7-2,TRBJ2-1,TGTGCCAGCAGTACGGGACTCAACGAGCAATACATTGAGCAGTTCTTC,CASSTGLNEQYIEQFF
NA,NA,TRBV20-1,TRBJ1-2,TGCAGTGCTGACAGGACTAGCTATGGCTACACCTTC,CSADRTSYGYTF
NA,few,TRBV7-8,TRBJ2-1,TGTGCCAGCAGCTCCGGGGTTACGGATGAGCAGTTCTTC,CASSSGVTDEQFF
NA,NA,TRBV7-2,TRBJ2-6,TGTGCCAGCAGCTTTGCGGGTAGCTGCGCGGCCATCGCCCTGACTTTC,CASSFAGSCAAIALTF
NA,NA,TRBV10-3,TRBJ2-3,TGTGCCATCAGTGGCGGCAGCCTACCGAGAGGTACCGATACGCAGTATTTT,CAISGGSLPRGTDTQYF
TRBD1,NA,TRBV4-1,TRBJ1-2,TGTGCCAGCAGTGAATGGGACAGGGATCGGGGCTACACCTTC,CASSEWDRDRGYTF
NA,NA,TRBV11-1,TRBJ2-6,TGTGCCAGCAGCTTCGGGGCCTGGGCCTCTGGGGCCAACGTCCTGACTTTC,CASSFGAWASGANVLTF
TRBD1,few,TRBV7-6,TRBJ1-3,TGTGCCAGCAGCCCCAGGGGGCGCGAAGGAAACACCATATATTTT,CASSPRGREGNTIYF
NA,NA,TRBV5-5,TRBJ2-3,TGTGCCAGCAGCGGGGGGTGGGATACGCAGTATTTT,CASSGGWDTQYF
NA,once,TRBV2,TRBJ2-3,TGTGCCAGCAGGCACGCAGGGACAGATACGCAGTATTTT,CASRHAGTDTQYF